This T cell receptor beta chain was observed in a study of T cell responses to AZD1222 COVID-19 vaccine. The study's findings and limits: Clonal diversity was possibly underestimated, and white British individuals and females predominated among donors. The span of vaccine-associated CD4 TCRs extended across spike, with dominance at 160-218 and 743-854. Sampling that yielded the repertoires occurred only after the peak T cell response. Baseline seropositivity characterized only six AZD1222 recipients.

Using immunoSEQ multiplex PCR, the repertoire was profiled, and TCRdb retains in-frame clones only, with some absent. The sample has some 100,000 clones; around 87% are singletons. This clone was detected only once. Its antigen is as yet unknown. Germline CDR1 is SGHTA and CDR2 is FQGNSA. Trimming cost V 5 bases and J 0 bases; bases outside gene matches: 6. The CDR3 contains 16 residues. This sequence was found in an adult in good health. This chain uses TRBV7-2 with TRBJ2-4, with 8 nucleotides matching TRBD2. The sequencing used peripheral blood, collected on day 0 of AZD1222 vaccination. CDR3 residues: CASSVAGGLAKNIQYF. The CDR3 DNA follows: TGTGCCAGCAGCGTGGCGGGGGGCTTAGCCAAAAACATTCAGTACTTC. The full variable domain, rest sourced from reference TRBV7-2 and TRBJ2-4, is GAGVSQSPSNKVTEKGKDVELRCDPISGHTALYWYRQSLGQGLEFLIYFQGNSAPDKSGLPSDRFSAERTGGSVSTLTIQRTQQEDSAVYLCASSVAGGLAKNIQYFGAGTRLSVL.